These 7 T cell receptor beta chains share one sample of origin, sequenced in a study of T cells after yellow fever vaccination. TCRdb reanalysed the 5' RACE reads using MiXCR and keeps one entry per CDR3 protein. Of about 550,000 distinct CDR3 sequences listed, 19% are singletons. The sequencing here drew on PBMCs, taken 15 days after the yellow fever booster vaccination. These receptor sequences come from a man aged 25-40 years who received the YFV17D yellow fever vaccine.

The chain recombines TRBV3-1 with TRBJ2-4, with D possibly TRBD2 on 6 matching bases. The germline V gene encodes CDR1 LGHDT and CDR2 YNNKEL (reference sequence). This CDR3 contains 15 residues. Between the trimmed V and J ends, which lost 6 bases and 2 bases, there was a span of 14 bases. The CDR3 DNA follows: TGTGCCAGCAGTGCCGTGAGCGGGCCCAAAAACATTCAGTACTTC. Protein: CASSAVSGPKNIQYF. Full variable domain (remainder filled in from reference TRBV3-1 and TRBJ2-4): DTAVSQTPKYLVTQMGNDKSIKCEQNLGHDTMYWYKQDSKKFLKIMFSYNNKELIINETVPNRFSPKSPDKAHLNLHINSLELGDSAVYFCASSAVSGPKNIQYFGAGTRLSVL.

This clonotype was observed a handful of times. The chain uses TRBV4-3 and TRBJ2-6; D uncertain. This CDR3 region has 14 residues. Trimming left V 3 bases short and J 2 bases short, with 5 bases between. Germline-derived CDR1 and CDR2 are LGHNA and YSLEER. The CDR3 DNA follows: TGCGCCAGCAGCCAGGAAACTGGGGCCAACGTCCTGACTTTC. Translating it yields CASSQETGANVLTF.

The sample holds a few counts of this clonotype. The chain combines TRBV5-6 with TRBJ2-3; D uncertain. In germline, CDR1 is SGHDT, CDR2 YYEEEE. Between the trimmed V and J ends, which lost 0 bases and 0 bases, there was a span of 11 bases. The CDR3 has 16 residues. This CDR3 reads CASSLAPVASTDTQYF. CDR3 DNA sequence: TGTGCCAGCAGCTTGGCTCCCGTGGCTAGCACAGATACGCAGTATTTT.

A remark on this clonotype: The junction shows a germline mismatch at one end, possibly a read error. V is TRBV28 and J is TRBJ2-5; D remains ambiguous. Looked up from germline, CDR1 is MDHEN and CDR2 is SYDVKM. The CDR3 covers 12 residues. DNA of the CDR3: TGTGTCAGCAGTGGATACATTGAGACCCAGTACTTC. Protein sequence: CVSSGYIETQYF.

For the CDR3, the DNA is TGTGCCAGCAGTTTATTTTACAGTTCTGGAAACACCATATATTTT. Its protein product is CASSLFYSSGNTIYF. The chain is built from TRBV27 and TRBJ1-3; D ambiguous. The CDR3 extends over 15 amino acids. Trimming took 1 base from V and 1 from J, leaving 8 bases between them. Germline V gives CDR1 MNHEY, CDR2 SMNVEV (reference sequence).

This clonotype was recorded at least ten times. In nucleotides, the CDR3 is TGTGCCAGCAGCTCTGGACTAGAGACCCAGTACTTC. Amino acid sequence: CASSSGLETQYF. The rearrangement uses TRBV7-2 and TRBJ2-5, with D perhaps matching TRBD2 (5 bases). The CDR3 length is 12 residues. From germline, CDR1 is SGHTA and CDR2 FQGNSA. Trimming removed 4 bases from V and 4 bases from J, with 7 bases in between.

This chain joins TRBV11-3 and TRBJ2-1; the match to TRBD2 covers 7 bases. Per the germline V gene, CDR1 is SGHNT and CDR2 is YENEEA. J gave up 1 base and V 5 bases, and 2 bases lay outside the gene matches. The CDR3 is 14 amino acids. Here the CDR3 reads CASSPAGSYNEQFF. The CDR3 bases are TGTGCCAGCAGCCCAGCGGGGTCCTACAATGAGCAGTTCTTC.